This T cell receptor (beta chain) was retrieved from a study of glioma-infiltrating T cells after dendritic cell vaccination. Sequencing was performed with immunoSEQ multiplex PCR; in TCRdb, only in-frame clones are kept and a portion is missing. The repertoire includes about 73,000 clones, over 75% of them detected once, and under 2.5% sits in the top ten. Trimming shortened V by 7 bases and J by 1 base, and 10 bases separated the two germline ends. The CDR3 spans 13 residues. Germline loops: CDR1 MNHEY, CDR2 SVGAGI. The TCR originated in a human donor with glioblastoma. The sequences come from blood, collected before dendritic cell vaccination. The V and J genes are TRBV6-5 and TRBJ1-1; D is ambiguous. The CDR3: CASTSTPNTEAFF. The CDR3 DNA follows: TGTGCCAGCACCTCCACACCGAACACTGAAGCTTTCTTT.